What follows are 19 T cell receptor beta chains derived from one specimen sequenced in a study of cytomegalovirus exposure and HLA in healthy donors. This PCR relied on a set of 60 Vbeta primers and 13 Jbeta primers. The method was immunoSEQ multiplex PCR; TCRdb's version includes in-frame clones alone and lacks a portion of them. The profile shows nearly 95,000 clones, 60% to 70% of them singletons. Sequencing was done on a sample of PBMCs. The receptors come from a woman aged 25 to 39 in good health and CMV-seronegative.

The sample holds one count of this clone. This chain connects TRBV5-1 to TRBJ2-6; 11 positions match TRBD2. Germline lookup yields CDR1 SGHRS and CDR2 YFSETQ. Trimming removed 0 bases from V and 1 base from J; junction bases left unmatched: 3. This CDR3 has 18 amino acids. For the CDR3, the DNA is TGCGCCAGCAGCTTGGTGCCTAGCGGGGGGTCTGGGGCCAACGTCCTGACTTTC. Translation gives CASSLVPSGGSGANVLTF.

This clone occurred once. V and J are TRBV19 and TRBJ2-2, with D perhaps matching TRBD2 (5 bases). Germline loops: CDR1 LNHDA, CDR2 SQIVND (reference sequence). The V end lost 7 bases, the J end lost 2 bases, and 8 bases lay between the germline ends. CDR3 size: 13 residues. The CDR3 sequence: CASIGGNTGELFF. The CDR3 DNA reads TGTGCCAGTATTGGAGGAAACACCGGGGAGCTGTTTTTT.

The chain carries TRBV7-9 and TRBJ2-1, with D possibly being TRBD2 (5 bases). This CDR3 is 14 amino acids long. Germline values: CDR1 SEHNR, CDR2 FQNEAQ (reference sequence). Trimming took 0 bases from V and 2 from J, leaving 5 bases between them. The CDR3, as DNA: TGTGCCAGCAGCTTAGCCGGGACCTACAATGAGCAGTTCTTC. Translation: CASSLAGTYNEQFF.

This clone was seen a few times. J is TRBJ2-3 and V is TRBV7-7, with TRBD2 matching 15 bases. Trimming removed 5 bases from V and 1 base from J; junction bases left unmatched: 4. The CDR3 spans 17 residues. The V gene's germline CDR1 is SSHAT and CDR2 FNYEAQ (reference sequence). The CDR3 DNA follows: TGTGCCAGCAGCCCCTGGACTAGCGGGGGGGGCACAGATACGCAGTATTTT. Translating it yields CASSPWTSGGGTDTQYF.

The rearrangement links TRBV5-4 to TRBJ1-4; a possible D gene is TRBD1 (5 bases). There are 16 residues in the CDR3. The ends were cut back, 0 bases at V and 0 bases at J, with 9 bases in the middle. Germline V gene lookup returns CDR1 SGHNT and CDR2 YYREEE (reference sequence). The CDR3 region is CASSLVPGTTNEKLFF. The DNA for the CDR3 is TGTGCCAGCAGCTTGGTCCCAGGGACAACTAATGAAAAACTGTTTTTT.

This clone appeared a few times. The CDR3 DNA reads TGCAGCGTTCCTACTCTCACTGAAGCTTTCTTT. Translation gives CSVPTLTEAFF. The chain uses TRBV29-1 and TRBJ1-1; no firm D call. The CDR3 contains 11 residues. Germline loops: CDR1 SQVTM, CDR2 ANQGSEA. The germline V and J ends were trimmed by 5 bases and 4 bases, with 8 bases remaining between them.

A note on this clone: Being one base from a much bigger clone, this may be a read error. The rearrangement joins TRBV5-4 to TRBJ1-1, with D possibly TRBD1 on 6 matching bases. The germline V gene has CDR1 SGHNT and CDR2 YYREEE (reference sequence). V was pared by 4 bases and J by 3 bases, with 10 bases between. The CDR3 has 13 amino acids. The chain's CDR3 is CASSPTGYTEAFF. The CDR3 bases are TGTGCCAGCAGCCCCACAGGGTACACTGAAGCTTTCTTT.

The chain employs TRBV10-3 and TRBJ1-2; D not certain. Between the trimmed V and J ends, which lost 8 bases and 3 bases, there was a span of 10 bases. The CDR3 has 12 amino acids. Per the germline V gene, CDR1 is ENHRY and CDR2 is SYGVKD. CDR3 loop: CAIYRQDYGYTF. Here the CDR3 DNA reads TGTGCCATCTACCGGCAGGACTATGGCTACACCTTC.

DNA for the CDR3: TGTGCCAGCAGTCCCCGACTAGCGGGGACCGGGGAGCTGTTTTTT. Translated: CASSPRLAGTGELFF. The chain combines TRBV6-1 with TRBJ2-2, with 11 bases that match TRBD2. CDR3 length: 15 amino acids. In germline, CDR1 is MNHNS, CDR2 SASEGT. V shed 5 bases and J 5 bases; nucleotides not matched to a gene: 4.

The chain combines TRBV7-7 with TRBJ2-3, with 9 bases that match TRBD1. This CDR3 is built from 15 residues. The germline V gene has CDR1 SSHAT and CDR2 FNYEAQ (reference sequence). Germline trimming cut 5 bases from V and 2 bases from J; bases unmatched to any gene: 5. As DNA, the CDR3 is TGTGCCAGCAGCCCGGGGACAGGGAACACAGATACGCAGTATTTT. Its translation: CASSPGTGNTDTQYF.

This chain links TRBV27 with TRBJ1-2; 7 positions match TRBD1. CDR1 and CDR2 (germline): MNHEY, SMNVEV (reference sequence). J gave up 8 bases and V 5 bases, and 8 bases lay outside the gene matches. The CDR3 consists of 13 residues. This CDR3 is CASSPSTGKGYTF. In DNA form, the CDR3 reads TGTGCCAGCAGTCCTTCGACAGGGAAAGGCTACACCTTC.

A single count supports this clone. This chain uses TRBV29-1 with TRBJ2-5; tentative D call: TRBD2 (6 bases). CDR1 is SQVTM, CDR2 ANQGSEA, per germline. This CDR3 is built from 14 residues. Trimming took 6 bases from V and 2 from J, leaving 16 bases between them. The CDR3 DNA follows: TGCAGCGTGGGGCTAGGAGGGCAGCAAGAGACCCAGTACTTC. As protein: CSVGLGGQQETQYF.

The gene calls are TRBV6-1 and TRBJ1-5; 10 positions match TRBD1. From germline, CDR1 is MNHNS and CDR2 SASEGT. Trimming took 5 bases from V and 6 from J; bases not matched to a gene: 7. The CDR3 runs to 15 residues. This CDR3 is CASSSATGGSQPQHF. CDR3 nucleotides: TGTGCCAGCAGTTCCGCGACAGGGGGCAGTCAGCCCCAGCATTTT.

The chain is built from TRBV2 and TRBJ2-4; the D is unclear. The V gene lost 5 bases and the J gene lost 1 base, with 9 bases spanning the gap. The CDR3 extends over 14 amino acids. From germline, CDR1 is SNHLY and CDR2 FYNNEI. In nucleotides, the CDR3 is TGTGCCAGCAGTACGGTCGGTGCCAAAAACATTCAGTACTTC. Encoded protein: CASSTVGAKNIQYF.

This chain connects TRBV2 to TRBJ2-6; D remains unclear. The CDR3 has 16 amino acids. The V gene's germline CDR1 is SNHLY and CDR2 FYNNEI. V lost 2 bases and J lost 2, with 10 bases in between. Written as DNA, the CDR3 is TGTGCCAGCAGTGAACTAGAAACGGCTGGGGCCAACGTCCTGACTTTC. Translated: CASSELETAGANVLTF.

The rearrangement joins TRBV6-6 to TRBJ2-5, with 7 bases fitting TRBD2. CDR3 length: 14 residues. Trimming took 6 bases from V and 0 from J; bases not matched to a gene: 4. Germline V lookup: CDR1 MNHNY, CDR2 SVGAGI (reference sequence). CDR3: CASSWGGDQETQYF. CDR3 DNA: TGTGCCAGCAGCTGGGGGGGGGACCAAGAGACCCAGTACTTC.

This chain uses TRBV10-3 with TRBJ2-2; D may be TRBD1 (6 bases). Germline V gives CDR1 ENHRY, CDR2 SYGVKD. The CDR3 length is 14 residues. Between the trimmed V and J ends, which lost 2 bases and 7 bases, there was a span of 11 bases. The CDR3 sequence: CAISEEQGDGELFF. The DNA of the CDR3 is TGTGCCATCAGTGAGGAACAGGGAGACGGGGAGCTGTTTTTT.

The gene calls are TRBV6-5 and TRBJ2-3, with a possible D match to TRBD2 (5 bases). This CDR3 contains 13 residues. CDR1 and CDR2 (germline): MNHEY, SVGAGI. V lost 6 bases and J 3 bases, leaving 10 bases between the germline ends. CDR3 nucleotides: TGTGCCAGCAGACCCCCGGGGACAGATACGCAGTATTTT. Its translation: CASRPPGTDTQYF.

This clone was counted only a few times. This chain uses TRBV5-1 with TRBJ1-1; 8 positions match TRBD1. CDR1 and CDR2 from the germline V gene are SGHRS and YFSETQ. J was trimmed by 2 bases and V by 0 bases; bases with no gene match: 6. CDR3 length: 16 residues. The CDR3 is CASSLGQGFENTEAFF. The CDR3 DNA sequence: TGCGCCAGCAGCTTGGGACAGGGGTTTGAAAACACTGAAGCTTTCTTT. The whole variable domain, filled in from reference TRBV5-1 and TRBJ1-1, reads KAGVTQTPRYLIKTRGQQVTLSCSPISGHRSVSWYQQTPGQGLQFLFEYFSETQRNKGNFPGRFSGRQFSNSRSEMNVSTLELGDSALYLCASSLGQGFENTEAFFGQGTRLTVV.